Listed below are T cell receptor beta chains from one sample, sequenced in a study of cytomegalovirus exposure and HLA in healthy donors. TCRdb's table, derived via immunoSEQ multiplex PCR, lists solely in-frame clones and lacks some. The profile shows some 90,000 clones, around three quarters of them singletons. The sequenced material came from PBMCs. The receptors originated from a man under 40 in good health and CMV-seronegative. CDR3s include the opening cysteine and the closing phenylalanine or tryptophan. The D gene is left open where the match is weak. Clone size is given for some rows only: seen once, a few or many times, or a class if the clone is expanded.

v_gene: TRBV11-1; len: 15; abundance: once; j_gene: TRBJ1-4; d_gene: NA; CDR3nt: TGTGCCAGCAGCTTAGTTCCTGACTCTAATGAAAAACTGTTTTTT; CDR3aa: CASSLVPDSNEKLFF
v_gene: TRBV23-1; len: 13; abundance: once; j_gene: TRBJ1-2; d_gene: NA; CDR3nt: TGCGCCGGCGGAGGGGGGGCGGTCTATGGCTACACCTTC; CDR3aa: CAGGGGAVYGYTF
v_gene: TRBV10-3; len: 12; abundance: few; j_gene: TRBJ1-1; d_gene: NA; CDR3nt: TGTGCCATATGGGCAGGGAACACTGAAGCTTTCTTT; CDR3aa: CAIWAGNTEAFF
v_gene: TRBV28; len: 13; abundance: NA; j_gene: TRBJ1-1; d_gene: NA; CDR3nt: TGTGCCAGCAGCCCGGACAGATACACTGAAGCTTTCTTT; CDR3aa: CASSPDRYTEAFF
v_gene: TRBV2; len: 13; abundance: NA; j_gene: TRBJ1-1; d_gene: TRBD1; CDR3nt: TGTGCCAGCAGCCAGGGGGAGAACACTGAAGCTTTCTTT; CDR3aa: CASSQGENTEAFF
v_gene: TRBV4-3; len: 14; abundance: NA; j_gene: TRBJ2-7; d_gene: NA; CDR3nt: TGCGCCAGCAGCCAAGGAGCGGGTGCCTACGAGCAGTACTTC; CDR3aa: CASSQGAGAYEQYF
v_gene: TRBV2; len: 14; abundance: NA; j_gene: TRBJ1-2; d_gene: TRBD1; CDR3nt: TGTGCCAGCAGTGCCCGGACAGGTTTGGATGGCTACACCTTC; CDR3aa: CASSARTGLDGYTF
v_gene: TRBV7-3; len: 13; abundance: NA; j_gene: TRBJ2-3; d_gene: NA; CDR3nt: TGTGCCAGCAGCTTCCCCGGGACAGATACGCAGTATTTT; CDR3aa: CASSFPGTDTQYF
v_gene: TRBV5-1; len: 16; abundance: NA; j_gene: TRBJ2-1; d_gene: TRBD2; CDR3nt: TGCGCCAGCAGCTTCCTAGCGGGAGACGCCTACAATGAGCAGTTCTTC; CDR3aa: CASSFLAGDAYNEQFF
v_gene: TRBV7-9; len: 15; abundance: NA; j_gene: TRBJ2-5; d_gene: NA; CDR3nt: TGTGCCAGCAGCCCAGGACTATTTCAACGAGAGACCCAGTACTTC; CDR3aa: CASSPGLFQRETQYF
v_gene: TRBV29-1; len: 14; abundance: NA; j_gene: TRBJ1-1; d_gene: NA; CDR3nt: TGCAGCGCCTCAGGGGCCTTTGAGGGCACTGAAGCTTTCTTT; CDR3aa: CSASGAFEGTEAFF
v_gene: TRBV15; len: 16; abundance: NA; j_gene: TRBJ2-7; d_gene: NA; CDR3nt: TGTGCCACCAGCACAATAACGGGGGACAGAGCCTACGAGCAGTACTTC; CDR3aa: CATSTITGDRAYEQYF
v_gene: TRBV7-2; len: 16; abundance: NA; j_gene: TRBJ1-1; d_gene: NA; CDR3nt: TGTGCCAGCAGCAAGGAGTTCAGGGGTTTCGGCACTGAAGCTTTCTTT; CDR3aa: CASSKEFRGFGTEAFF
v_gene: TRBV5-1; len: 14; abundance: NA; j_gene: TRBJ2-5; d_gene: NA; CDR3nt: TGCGTCAGCAGCCCACTTGGGGCGGGGGAGACCCAGTACTTC; CDR3aa: CVSSPLGAGETQYF
v_gene: TRBV9; len: 16; abundance: NA; j_gene: TRBJ2-1; d_gene: TRBD2; CDR3nt: TGTGCCAGCAGCCCTCATGGGGCGGGGGGATACAATGAGCAGTTCTTC; CDR3aa: CASSPHGAGGYNEQFF
v_gene: TRBV27; len: 13; abundance: NA; j_gene: TRBJ1-2; d_gene: TRBD1; CDR3nt: TGTGCCAGCAGTTCACTTTCGACAGGGAGCTACACCTTC; CDR3aa: CASSSLSTGSYTF